These 3 T cell receptor beta chains were all obtained from the same sample, sequenced in a study of blood T cell repertoires in COVID-19. Only in-frame clones appear in the TCRdb table, and some are missing; sequencing was by immunoSEQ multiplex PCR. The data contain some 140,000 clones, 81% of them seen just once; the ten biggest clones take up approximately 9.1%. Sequencing was performed on peripheral blood. These receptors originate from a woman between 55 and 75 years old with active or convalescent COVID-19.

This chain joins TRBV28 and TRBJ2-7; D ambiguous. Germline V gene sequence: CDR1 MDHEN, CDR2 SYDVKM. The CDR3 runs to 13 residues. V was clipped by 6 bases and J by 6 bases, with 15 bases between them. The CDR3 nucleotides read TGTGCCAGCAGCCTTCCGGGTCTCCTCGAGCAGTACTTC. The encoded protein is CASSLPGLLEQYF.

This chain links TRBV28 with TRBJ1-6; D gene unclear. Deletions cut 1 base from V and 8 bases from J, with 18 bases between. Germline CDR1 is MDHEN and CDR2 is SYDVKM. The CDR3 has 17 amino acids. CDR3 sequence: CASSLLDTGLLDSPLHF. As DNA, the CDR3 is TGTGCCAGCAGTTTATTGGATACGGGTCTGTTGGATTCACCCCTCCACTTT.

The chain carries TRBV30 and TRBJ2-7, with a weak D call TRBD1 (6 bases). The V gene's germline CDR1 is GTSNPN and CDR2 SVGIG (reference sequence). V was shortened by 5 bases and J by 1 base, with 12 bases between the two germline ends. The CDR3 is 13 amino acids. The CDR3 nucleotides read TGTGCCTGGCAGGGGTGGGGATCCTACGAGCAGTACTTC. Translated: CAWQGWGSYEQYF.